The present entry profiles one T cell receptor beta chain with its context. Original data processing: Cell counts per sample came from amplifying reference gene primers. Profiled with immunoSEQ multiplex PCR; TCRdb holds only in-frame clones, not every one. That table gives V, J and clone size, and the DNA gave D and trimming. There are some 96,000 clones in the sample; 85% to 90% occur only once, and 5% lies in the top ten. These data come from a study of blood T cell repertoires in COVID-19. Background on the study: From T cells, B-cell-depleted T cells, or PBMCs came the material, which was cDNA or gDNA.

Sequencing used peripheral blood. The clonotype originates from a human donor in a cohort sampled during active COVID-19.

The CDR3 nucleotides are TGTGCCAGCAGCCCGCAGCTCGCTCAGGGGACCGGGGAGCTGTTTTTT. It specifies CASSPQLAQGTGELFF. The chain recombines TRBV7-2 with TRBJ2-2; maybe TRBD1 (6 bases). This CDR3 region has 16 residues. Trimming removed 5 bases from V and 5 bases from J, with 18 bases in between. Germline-derived CDR1 and CDR2 are SGHTA and FQGNSA. Complete variable domain (other parts from reference TRBV7-2 and TRBJ2-2): GAGVSQSPSNKVTEKGKDVELRCDPISGHTALYWYRQSLGQGLEFLIYFQGNSAPDKSGLPSDRFSAERTGGSVSTLTIQRTQQEDSAVYLCASSPQLAQGTGELFFGEGSRLTVL.